The 12 T cell receptor beta chains below come from one sample, sequenced in a study of blood T cell repertoires in COVID-19. The protocol was immunoSEQ multiplex PCR, while the TCRdb copy is restricted to in-frame clones and leaves out a portion. Altogether around 140,000 clones are present, 80% to 85% being singletons, with the ten largest covering more than 1.3%. Sequencing input: peripheral blood. These receptor sequences come from a man in his fifties or sixties with acute or convalescent COVID-19.

Concerning this clone itself: Other DNA sequences in this specimen translate into the identical CDR3. The genes are TRBV27 and TRBJ1-1; D not certain. The germline gives CDR1 MNHEY, CDR2 SMNVEV (reference sequence). The CDR3 consists of 13 residues. Trimming shortened V by 0 bases and J by 5 bases, and 7 bases separated the two germline ends. For the CDR3, the DNA is TGTGCCAGCAGTTTATCGCGGGATACTGAAGCTTTCTTT. Amino acids: CASSLSRDTEAFF.

There are a few counts of this clone. The J gene is TRBJ2-2, the V gene TRBV18; D ambiguous. V lost 3 bases and J lost 6, with 11 bases in between. The length of the CDR3 is 14 residues. Germline V gives CDR1 KGHSH, CDR2 LQKENI. The CDR3 protein is CASSPTEEAGELFF. In nucleotides, the CDR3 is TGTGCCAGCTCACCGACGGAAGAGGCCGGGGAGCTGTTTTTT. Based on the CDR3 plus reference TRBV18 and TRBJ2-2, the full variable domain is NAGVMQNPRHLVRRRGQEARLRCSPMKGHSHVYWYRQLPEEGLKFMVYLQKENIIDESGMPKERFSAEFPKEGPSILRIQQVVRGDSAAYFCASSPTEEAGELFFGEGSRLTVL.

The rearrangement joins TRBV6-5 to TRBJ2-1, with TRBD2 matching 8 bases. The CDR3 spans 15 residues. The ends lost 6 bases at V and 1 base at J; junction bases unmatched: 5. From germline, CDR1 is MNHEY and CDR2 SVGAGI. The CDR3 DNA reads TGTGCCAGCAGCCGGACTAGCCGGTCCTACAATGAGCAGTTCTTC. Translating it yields CASSRTSRSYNEQFF.

The CDR3 here is CATSRGLIAGYNEQFF. CDR3 nucleotide sequence: TGTGCCACCAGCAGAGGTCTGATAGCGGGGTACAATGAGCAGTTCTTC. The genes are TRBV15 and TRBJ2-1; 8 nucleotides line up with TRBD2. The J segment lost 4 bases and the V segment lost 1 base, leaving 6 bases of the junction unmatched. Germline V gene sequence: CDR1 LNHNV, CDR2 YYDKDF (reference sequence). The length of the CDR3 is 16 residues.

With regard to this clone: It is unclear where the CDR3 begins or ends on the DNA, so no DNA is shown, and the CDR3 is as TCRdb lists it. The chain combines TRBV21-1 with TRBJ1-6; the DNA was not used to check the table's D call, TRBD1. TRBV21-1 is a pseudogene locus. The CDR3 is made up of 15 amino acids, end residues included. CDR3 amino acids: CASSKVGQGISPLHF.

The V call is TRBV7-2, the J call TRBJ2-7; TRBD2 aligns across 9 bases. V gave up 5 bases and J gave up 1 base; unmatched junction bases: 9. The CDR3 runs 16 residues. Germline CDR1 SGHTA, CDR2 FQGNSA. CDR3 residues: CASSRRLAASSYEQYF. CDR3 nucleotide sequence: TGTGCCAGCAGCAGGCGACTAGCGGCGTCTTCCTACGAGCAGTACTTC. The full variable domain, completed using reference TRBV7-2 and TRBJ2-7, is GAGVSQSPSNKVTEKGKDVELRCDPISGHTALYWYRQSLGQGLEFLIYFQGNSAPDKSGLPSDRFSAERTGGSVSTLTIQRTQQEDSAVYLCASSRRLAASSYEQYFGPGTRLTVT.

This chain connects TRBV7-3 to TRBJ2-3, with 9 bases lining up with TRBD2. Germline-derived CDR1 and CDR2 are SGHTA and FQGTGA. The CDR3 is 15 residues long. Unmatched junction bases numbered 6, after V lost 5 bases and J lost 3 bases. The CDR3 nucleotides read TGTGCCAGCAGCCCCCTGCGGGGGGGAACAGATACGCAGTATTTT. This gives the protein CASSPLRGGTDTQYF.

The J gene is TRBJ2-7, the V gene TRBV5-1; D call uncertain. The V and J ends lost 2 bases and 0 bases respectively, with 9 bases between them. The germline CDR1 and CDR2 sequences are SGHRS and YFSETQ. The CDR3 length is 14 residues. The CDR3 loop is CASSFQRHSYEQYF. The CDR3 DNA reads TGCGCCAGCAGCTTCCAGAGACACTCCTACGAGCAGTACTTC. Supplemented by reference TRBV5-1 and TRBJ2-7, the full variable domain reads KAGVTQTPRYLIKTRGQQVTLSCSPISGHRSVSWYQQTPGQGLQFLFEYFSETQRNKGNFPGRFSGRQFSNSRSEMNVSTLELGDSALYLCASSFQRHSYEQYFGPGTRLTVT.

This clone was seen more than once but under ten times. This sequence joins TRBV11-2 and TRBJ1-2, with 11 bases fitting TRBD1. Germline V CDR1 and CDR2: SGHAT, FQNNGV. V lost 3 bases and J lost 5; bases outside the gene matches: 5. The CDR3 covers 15 residues. The CDR3: CASSFGQGARYGYTF. The CDR3 DNA sequence: TGTGCCAGCAGCTTCGGACAGGGGGCAAGGTATGGCTACACCTTC.

This clone is a singleton in its sample. CDR3 sequence reads: CATSDLAGGSYEQYF. The CDR3 DNA is TGTGCCACCAGTGACTTAGCGGGAGGGTCCTACGAGCAGTACTTC. The J gene is TRBJ2-7, the V gene TRBV24-1; 11 bases map to TRBD2. Germline V CDR1 and CDR2: KGHDR, SFDVKD. This CDR3 contains 15 residues. V gave up 4 bases and J gave up 1 base; unmatched junction bases: 2.

This clone was detected once. The CDR3 DNA is TGTGCCAGCAGCCAAGGATCTGCGGGTCTATACGAGCAGTACTTC. Translation gives CASSQGSAGLYEQYF. The chain carries TRBV3-1 (or the pseudogene TRBV3-2) and TRBJ2-7; TRBD2 is a possible D gene (5 bases). The CDR3 is made up of 15 amino acids. The V end lost 1 base, the J end lost 4 bases, and 14 bases lay between the germline ends. Germline V gene data show CDR1 as LGHDT and CDR2 as YNNKEL (reference sequence).

J is TRBJ2-3 and V is TRBV29-1; 7 positions match TRBD1. Trimming at V came to 2 bases and at J to 1 base, leaving 3 bases not matched to a gene. The V gene's germline CDR1 is SQVTM and CDR2 ANQGSEA. This CDR3 is 14 amino acids long. In DNA form, the CDR3 reads TGCAGCGTTGAACGGCAGGGGGGCACAGATACGCAGTATTTT. It codes for CSVERQGGTDTQYF.